This T cell receptor beta chain is drawn from a study of cytomegalovirus exposure and HLA in healthy donors (dated 2017 in TCRdb). Turning to the overall study: The 500 to 700 repertoires of the first cohort and the roughly 120 validation repertoires were produced on the same platform, according to a later analysis. Besides the first cohort of 500 to 700 subjects, a separate validation cohort made up of over 95 different subjects was used. The study was designed to test whether signatures of past pathogen exposure could be identified by cataloging public T cell receptors. High-throughput TCR immunosequencing, statistical association of individual TCRs with disease status, and machine learning were combined to predict cytomegalovirus infection status. The study at large found these results: The authors suggested that the approach could potentially be extended to other disease states and immunological phenotypes. The study listed 150 to 200 TCR beta chains as associated with cytomegalovirus. While some public TCRs were present in many individuals, most TCR sequences turned up only very rarely across donors. The validation cohort had no HLA typing available for a later analysis, so co-occurrence within that cohort was assessed over all 130 or so repertoires. The classifier was reported to diagnose cytomegalovirus status with high specificity and sensitivity in both the original and validation cohorts. Subsequent analysis determined that TCRs grouped into clusters in the first cohort also showed a tendency toward co-occurrence across the roughly 110 validation repertoires, and approximately 94% of cluster scores exceeded 0. In vitro tests confirmed that a few of the cytomegalovirus-associated TCR beta chains recognize cytomegalovirus antigens.

Separate from the roughly 650-subject first cohort, the validation cohort of roughly 110 subjects was the group to which the donors belonged. Libraries came from the immunoSEQ multiplex PCR assay. The original methods were these. A statistical classification framework was built to diagnose cytomegalovirus status from the catalog of TCR beta chain sequences. In TCRdb, the immuneACCESS table is reduced to in-frame sequences with V and J assigned. These tables do not hold every clone; where another copy was compared, an unresolved V gene accounts for under half, and the others remain unexplained. V, J and clone size were drawn from that table, and D and trimming were deduced from the DNA. This sample lists 150,000 to 200,000 clones; approximately 86% were detected once. Of the sample, 2% to 2.5% is held by the ten largest clones. Inclusive of the bounding cysteine and phenylalanine, the CDR3 is 15 residues long. Solely the CDR3 DNA is kept, with 45 bases framed from the first base. From the germline V gene, CDR1 is MNHNS and CDR2 is SASEGT. Trimming at the junction amounts to 4 bases on V and 0 bases on J, and the germline ends lie 13 bases apart.

A single count supports this clone. There is no known antigen for this receptor. Within one base of it there is no much larger clone, and no base qualities were kept. Sequencing was performed on PBMCs. This sequence was found in a woman between 18 and 29 years old in good health and CMV-seronegative. The sequence joins TRBV6-1 to TRBJ2-7; the D gene is perhaps TRBD2, from 6 matching bases. This receptor carries the CDR3 CASSGEAVYSYEQYF. The DNA reads as follows: TGTGCCAGCAGTGGGGAGGCAGTTTACTCCTACGAGCAGTACTTC.